These 17 T cell receptor beta chains were all obtained from the same sample, sequenced in a study of blood T cell repertoires in COVID-19. Using immunoSEQ multiplex PCR, the repertoire was profiled, and TCRdb retains in-frame clones only, with some absent. The sample yields around 58,000 clones, about 89% seen once. The specimen sequenced was peripheral blood. These receptors were taken from an older woman with active or convalescent COVID-19.

This chain links TRBV11-3 with TRBJ2-1; 7 bases fit TRBD2. This CDR3 region has 15 residues. Germline V gene sequence: CDR1 SGHNT, CDR2 YENEEA. V shed 5 bases, J shed 1 base, and the junction held 5 bases outside the gene matches. CDR3 nucleotides: TGTGCCAGCAGCCCGACTAGCCTATCCTACAATGAGCAGTTCTTC. Amino acids: CASSPTSLSYNEQFF.

This chain joins TRBV29-1 and TRBJ1-1; D possibly corresponds to TRBD1 (5 bases). CDR3 length: 16 residues. V lost 0 bases and J 1 base, leaving 15 bases between the germline ends. Germline V lookup: CDR1 SQVTM, CDR2 ANQGSEA. The CDR3 loop is CSVEDSRGGTNTEAFF. In DNA, the CDR3 is TGCAGCGTTGAAGATTCCCGAGGAGGGACGAACACTGAAGCTTTCTTT.

This chain uses TRBV3-1 (or the pseudogene TRBV3-2) with TRBJ2-7; possibly TRBD2 for D (6 bases). Germline-derived CDR1 and CDR2 are LGHDT and YNNKEL (reference sequence). With 1 base removed from V and 2 bases from J, the gap between germline ends came to 12 bases. The CDR3 spans 15 residues. CDR3 residues: CASSQGPRGTYEQYF. The DNA for the CDR3 is TGTGCCAGCAGCCAAGGACCGCGGGGCACCTACGAGCAGTACTTC.

The gene calls are TRBV28 and TRBJ2-6; 9 positions agree with TRBD1. Germline V gives CDR1 MDHEN, CDR2 SYDVKM. This CDR3 region has 17 residues. V was clipped by 3 bases and J by 2 bases; unmatched bases: 5. CDR3 DNA sequence: TGTGCCAGCAGTTTGCGCAGGACAGGGGCTGGGGCCAACGTCCTGACTTTC. It specifies CASSLRRTGAGANVLTF.

This chain links TRBV27 with TRBJ1-5, with D unclear. CDR3 size: 12 residues. CDR1 is MNHEY, CDR2 SMNVEV, per germline (reference sequence). V lost 3 bases and J lost 4, with 4 bases in between. The CDR3 loop reads CASSFMNQPQHF. The CDR3 DNA reads as TGTGCCAGCAGTTTTATGAATCAGCCCCAGCATTTT.

The gene calls are TRBV5-1 and TRBJ2-3, with TRBD1 identical over 8 bases. Germline assignment: CDR1 SGHRS and CDR2 YFSETQ. This CDR3 has 16 residues. The J segment lost 2 bases and the V segment lost 3 bases, leaving 8 bases of the junction unmatched. This CDR3 reads CASSSGGQGLTDTQYF. The CDR3 nucleotides read TGCGCCAGCAGCTCCGGCGGACAGGGCCTCACAGATACGCAGTATTTT. Filled out from reference TRBV5-1 and TRBJ2-3, the complete variable domain reads KAGVTQTPRYLIKTRGQQVTLSCSPISGHRSVSWYQQTPGQGLQFLFEYFSETQRNKGNFPGRFSGRQFSNSRSEMNVSTLELGDSALYLCASSSGGQGLTDTQYFGPGTRLTVL.

The V gene is TRBV7-3, the J gene TRBJ2-3; maybe TRBD1 (5 bases). CDR1 and CDR2 (germline): SGHTA, FQGTGA. Trimming stripped 2 bases from V and 1 base from J, with 10 bases between. The CDR3 has 15 residues. The CDR3 sequence: CASSLQGTGTDTQYF. CDR3 sequence (DNA): TGTGCCAGCAGCTTACAGGGTACAGGCACAGATACGCAGTATTTT.

The V gene is TRBV6-2 or TRBV6-3, the J gene TRBJ2-1; 12 bases are a match to TRBD2. The CDR3 spans 16 residues. Unmatched junction bases numbered 5, after V lost 2 bases and J lost 6 bases. Germline V gene data show CDR1 as MNHEY and CDR2 as SVGEGT. CDR3 region: CASSYPSGRVGNEQFF. CDR3 in DNA: TGTGCCAGCAGTTACCCTAGCGGGAGGGTCGGCAATGAGCAGTTCTTC.

CDR3 nucleotides: TGCGCCAGCAGCTTCGGGACAAGCAATCAGCCCCAGCATTTT. This encodes CASSFGTSNQPQHF. The chain carries TRBV5-1 and TRBJ1-5; TRBD1 might be the D (6 bases). Trimming took off 2 bases at V and 1 base at J, with 7 bases between the two ends. CDR3 length: 14 amino acids. The germline V gene encodes CDR1 SGHRS and CDR2 YFSETQ.

V usage is TRBV27 and J usage is TRBJ2-2, with TRBD2 matching over 14 bases. The CDR3 has 16 residues. CDR1 is MNHEY and CDR2 is SMNVEV in the germline V gene (reference sequence). Trimming removed 7 bases from V and 5 bases from J; junction bases left unmatched: 6. CDR3 in DNA: TGTGCCAGCATCGGACTAGCGGGGGGATATACCGGGGAGCTGTTTTTT. Its protein product is CASIGLAGGYTGELFF.

The chain recombines TRBV24-1 with TRBJ2-5; D may be TRBD1 (6 bases). Trimming stripped 9 bases from V and 5 bases from J, with 15 bases between. The CDR3 loop spans 13 amino acids. The germline V gene has CDR1 KGHDR and CDR2 SFDVKD. The CDR3 sequence is CATPGTRGETQYF. The CDR3 DNA follows: TGTGCCACCCCAGGGACACGTGGGGAGACCCAGTACTTC.

The chain links TRBV4-2 to TRBJ2-7; D is unresolved. The CDR3 totals 14 residues. Germline V gene data show CDR1 as LGHNA and CDR2 as YNFKEQ. With 1 base removed from V and 3 bases from J, the gap between germline ends came to 10 bases. The CDR3 spells CASSQGRSNYEQYF. Here the CDR3 DNA reads TGTGCCAGCAGCCAAGGGCGGAGCAACTACGAGCAGTACTTC.

The V call is TRBV29-1, the J call TRBJ2-1, with 10 bases that match TRBD2. The CDR3 totals 15 residues. After removal of 2 bases from V and 8 bases from J, the junction contained 9 bases not matched to a gene. CDR1 is SQVTM and CDR2 is ANQGSEA in the germline V gene. CDR3 bases: TGCAGCGTTGAATCTAGCGGGAGCTGGGTGGATGAGCAGTTCTTC. Protein product: CSVESSGSWVDEQFF.

CDR3 region: CASSVTGTEEKLFF. In DNA, the CDR3 is TGTGCCAGCAGCGTCACAGGGACCGAAGAAAAACTGTTTTTT. The chain joins TRBV9 to TRBJ1-4; possible D gene TRBD1, 6 bases. This CDR3 contains 14 residues. Germline V gene data show CDR1 as SGDLS and CDR2 as YYNGEE. V dropped 2 bases and J dropped 8 bases, with 13 bases sitting between them.

Concerning this clone itself: One end of the junction does not line up with germline, which may come from a read error. This chain joins TRBV12-5 and TRBJ2-1, with a tentative D call TRBD2 (6 bases). Germline assignment: CDR1 LGHNT and CDR2 FRNRAP. The CDR3 runs to 12 residues. The CDR3 DNA follows: TGTGCTAGTGGTTCGACACCGGGACTGCCTATCTTC. This encodes CASGSTPGLPIF.

The chain couples TRBV5-1 to TRBJ2-1; tentative D call: TRBD2 (5 bases). CDR3 length: 15 residues. Germline V lookup: CDR1 SGHRS, CDR2 YFSETQ. V was cut by 0 bases and J by 5 bases, with 12 bases left in between. This CDR3 reads CASSLGSGVDNEQFF. CDR3 sequence (DNA): TGCGCCAGCAGCTTGGGCAGCGGAGTAGACAATGAGCAGTTCTTC.

The rearrangement links TRBV28 to TRBJ2-2, with a possible D match to TRBD1 (6 bases). Trimming took off 7 bases at V and 3 bases at J, with 12 bases between the two ends. The CDR3 is made up of 14 amino acids. Germline CDR1 MDHEN, CDR2 SYDVKM. The CDR3 sequence is CASTLQGDTGELFF. The CDR3 DNA follows: TGTGCCAGCACCTTACAGGGAGACACCGGGGAGCTGTTTTTT.